This TCR beta chain was recorded in a study of T cell responses to AZD1222 COVID-19 vaccine. About the research overall: Pooling of second doses given at about 4 or about 12 weeks was done. Whole-study results and caveats: Only 5 or 6 people who got AZD1222 tested seropositive at baseline. Clonal diversity may have been underestimated in mostly white British donors.

The method was immunoSEQ multiplex PCR; TCRdb's version includes in-frame clones alone and lacks a portion of them. The sample contains 98,000 or so clones, about 86% of which appear only once. J gave up 7 bases and V 0 bases, and 4 bases lay outside the gene matches. This CDR3 has 15 residues. CDR1 is SGDLS and CDR2 is YYNGEE in the germline V gene. This clone came up a few times. Its target is not known. This sequence was found in an adult in good health. The material sequenced was peripheral blood, taken on day 0 of AZD1222 vaccination. The J gene is TRBJ1-6, the V gene TRBV9; TRBD1 matches at 7 bases. The CDR3 bases are TGTGCCAGCAGCGTAGTCGACAGGGAAAATTCACCCCTCCACTTT. Protein: CASSVVDRENSPLHF.